This T cell receptor beta chain was captured in a study of blood T cells in healthy people across ages. Whole-study findings and limits: Expanded clonotype shifts may have been confounded, as the donors had an unknown CMV status.

Together with a sample-barcoded 5' primer, a J-beta primer mix was included in a second PCR lasting about 7 to 11 cycles. A single record per CDR3 protein comes from TCRdb applying MiXCR to the 5' RACE reads. This table holds roughly 730,000 distinct CDR3 sequences, 56% found once. Germline V lookup: CDR1 SNHLY, CDR2 FYNNEI. The CDR3 loop spans 14 amino acids. The V gene lost 5 bases and the J gene lost 6 bases, with 16 bases spanning the gap. Comments on this clonotype: Its antigen is still unknown.

The TCR comes from a man in his forties in good health. Source material: blood. V and J are TRBV2 and TRBJ1-1, with D possibly matching TRBD1 (5 bases). CDR3 DNA: TGTGCCAGCAGTCCCCCGGGACTCGCGGCTGAAGCTTTCTTT. It is translated as CASSPPGLAAEAFF. The entire variable domain, with the rest obtained from reference TRBV2 and TRBJ1-1, is as follows: EPEVTQTPSHQVTQMGQEVILRCVPISNHLYFYWYRQILGQKVEFLVSFYNNEISEKSEIFDDQFSVERPDGSNFTLKIRSTKLEDSAMYFCASSPPGLAAEAFFGQGTRLTVV.